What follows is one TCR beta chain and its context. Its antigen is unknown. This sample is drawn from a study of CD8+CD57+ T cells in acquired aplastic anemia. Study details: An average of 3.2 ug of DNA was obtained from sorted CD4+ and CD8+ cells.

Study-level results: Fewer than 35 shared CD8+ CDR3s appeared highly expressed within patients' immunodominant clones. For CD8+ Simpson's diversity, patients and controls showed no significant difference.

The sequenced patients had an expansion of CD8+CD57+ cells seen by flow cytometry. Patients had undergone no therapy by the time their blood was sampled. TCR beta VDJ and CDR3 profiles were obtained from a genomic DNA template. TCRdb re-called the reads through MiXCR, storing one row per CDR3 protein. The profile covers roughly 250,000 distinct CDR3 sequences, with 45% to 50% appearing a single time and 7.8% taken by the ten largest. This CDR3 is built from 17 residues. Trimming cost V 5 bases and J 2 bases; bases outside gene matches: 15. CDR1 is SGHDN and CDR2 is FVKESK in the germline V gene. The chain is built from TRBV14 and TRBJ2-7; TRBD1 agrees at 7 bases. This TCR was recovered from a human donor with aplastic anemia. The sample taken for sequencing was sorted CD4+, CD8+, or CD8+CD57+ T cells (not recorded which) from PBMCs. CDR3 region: CASSFLSTGTDAYEQYF. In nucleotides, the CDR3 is TGTGCCAGCAGCTTTCTATCGACCGGGACAGACGCCTACGAGCAGTACTTC.